This TCR beta chain appears in the sequencing data of a study of blood T cells in healthy people across ages. Regarding this clonotype: Its antigen is as yet unknown.

The CDR3 is made up of 16 amino acids. The V and J ends lost 4 bases and 4 bases respectively, with 18 bases between them. Germline lookup yields CDR1 SGHKS and CDR2 YYEKEE (reference sequence). General study results and limits: Samples with more naive T cells showed higher observed beta diversity.

The use of a sample-barcoded 5' primer and a J-beta primer mix characterized a second PCR of about 7 to 12 cycles. Using its own MiXCR run on the 5' RACE reads, TCRdb lists one record per CDR3 protein. The sample contains hundreds of thousands of distinct CDR3 sequences, around 49% of which appear only once. Specimen: blood. The chain couples TRBV5-5 to TRBJ2-1, with D perhaps matching TRBD2 (6 bases). The receptor comes from a woman aged 60-75 years in good health. CDR3 DNA sequence: TGTGCCAGCAGCCTGTCCGGGACGGGGGTTTACAATGAGCAGTTCTTC. As protein: CASSLSGTGVYNEQFF.